Each of the 13 T cell receptor beta chains below was sequenced from the same sample in a study of CD8 T cells in Susac syndrome (dated by TCRdb to between 2018 and 2021). Library preparation used the immunoSEQ multiplex PCR assay. RNA was extracted using the RNeasy kit, and roughly 0.5 to 1 microgram was reverse transcribed with random hexamers. The public reads were quality trimmed at Q25 with fastp and then assembled into clones with MiXCR by TCRdb, keeping productive beta chains. Each CDR3 protein gets just one entry, which takes the most common genes and DNA from the rows behind it. This sample holds approximately 160,000 distinct CDR3 sequences; more than 95% were observed only once. The ten largest clones represent around 0.12% of the sample. Sequenced input: CD4+ T cells from PBMCs. These receptors all stem from a human donor with Susac syndrome.

The chain uses TRBV18 and TRBJ2-5; TRBD2 aligns across 7 bases. The CDR3 extends over 16 amino acids. The germline V gene encodes CDR1 KGHSH and CDR2 LQKENI. Germline trimming cut 3 bases from V and 3 bases from J; bases unmatched to any gene: 10. Here the CDR3 reads CASSPLSGTTKETQYF. In DNA form, the CDR3 reads TGTGCCAGCTCACCCCTATCAGGGACTACCAAAGAGACCCAGTACTTC.

This clonotype has only one observation. The chain links TRBV25-1 to TRBJ2-7; a weak D match, TRBD1 (6 bases). Trimming took off 2 bases at V and 0 bases at J, with 17 bases between the two ends. The CDR3 consists of 17 residues. Germline CDR1 MGHDK, CDR2 SYGVNS. The CDR3 region is CASSEQGRGISSYEQYF. As DNA, the CDR3 is TGTGCCAGCAGTGAACAAGGCAGGGGAATCAGCTCCTACGAGCAGTACTTC.

The chain has TRBV28 and TRBJ2-7, with 7 positions matching TRBD1. Germline trimming cut 6 bases from V and 4 bases from J; bases unmatched to any gene: 15. The germline CDR1 and CDR2 sequences are MDHEN and SYDVKM. This CDR3 is built from 16 residues. The CDR3 here is CASSKPVGTALYEQYF. As DNA, the CDR3 is TGTGCCAGCAGCAAACCGGTTGGGACAGCCCTTTACGAGCAGTACTTC. The entire variable domain, with the rest obtained from reference TRBV28 and TRBJ2-7, is as follows: DVKVTQSSRYLVKRTGEKVFLECVQDMDHENMFWYRQDPGLGLRLIYFSYDVKMKEKGDIPEGYSVSREKKERFSLILESASTNQTSMYLCASSKPVGTALYEQYFGPGTRLTVT.

The chain joins TRBV11-2 to TRBJ2-3; D unresolved. This CDR3 region has 13 residues. Trimming removed 4 bases at V and 10 bases at J, with 15 bases between. CDR1 and CDR2 from the germline V gene are SGHAT and FQNNGV. DNA of the CDR3: TGTGCCAGCAGCTCCAGTCCCTCGGATGCGCAGTATTTT. This sequence encodes CASSSSPSDAQYF.

The chain employs TRBV20-1 and TRBJ2-7; D call uncertain. Trimming took off 3 bases at V and 4 bases at J, with 4 bases between the two ends. CDR1 DFQATT and CDR2 SNEGSKA come from the germline V gene (reference sequence). The CDR3 runs 10 residues. CDR3 DNA sequence: TGCAGTGCTAGCTTGTACGAGCAGTACTTC. Protein: CSASLYEQYF.

V gene TRBV20-1 combines with J gene TRBJ1-5; weak D call: TRBD1 (6 bases). Deletions cut 5 bases from V and 0 bases from J, with 14 bases between. The CDR3 is 15 amino acids. The germline V gene has CDR1 DFQATT and CDR2 SNEGSKA (reference sequence). The CDR3 DNA reads TGCAGTGCTTGGGGGGCGGGGCTTAGCAATCAGCCCCAGCATTTT. Translating gives CSAWGAGLSNQPQHF.

The V and J genes are TRBV29-1 and TRBJ2-7; possibly TRBD2 for D (6 bases). The CDR3 length is 13 residues. Germline-derived CDR1 and CDR2 are SQVTM and ANQGSEA. The ends were cut back, 7 bases at V and 0 bases at J, with 13 bases in the middle. This chain's CDR3 is CSAGSSGSYEQYF. Here the CDR3 DNA reads TGCAGCGCTGGGAGTAGCGGCTCCTACGAGCAGTACTTC.

Comment on this clonotype: At one end, the junction sequence differs from germline, possibly due to a read error. The gene calls are TRBV3-1 and TRBJ1-2; D uncertain. CDR3 size: 13 residues. Germline values: CDR1 LGHDT, CDR2 YNNKEL (reference sequence). The CDR3 sequence: CASSQEGAYRYTF. CDR3 DNA: TGTGCCAGCAGCCAAGAGGGTGCCTATCGCTACACCTTC.

The chain employs TRBV30 and TRBJ2-6; possibly TRBD1 for D (5 bases). This CDR3 is 15 amino acids long. V lost 3 bases, J lost 0 bases, and 9 bases lay in between. CDR1 GTSNPN and CDR2 SVGIG come from the germline V gene (reference sequence). The CDR3, as DNA: TGTGCCTGGAGGGATAGGGGCTCTGGGGCCAACGTCCTGACTTTC. Its translation: CAWRDRGSGANVLTF.

V usage is TRBV7-2 and J usage is TRBJ2-5, with TRBD1 matching 8 bases. The CDR3 runs to 15 residues. Unmatched junction bases numbered 3, after V lost 1 base and J lost 2 bases. CDR1 and CDR2 (germline): SGHTA, FQGNSA. The CDR3 is CASSLGTGTQETQYF. DNA of the CDR3: TGTGCCAGCAGCTTAGGGACAGGGACTCAAGAGACCCAGTACTTC.

The rearrangement uses TRBV7-9 and TRBJ2-4; D is uncertain. The CDR3 is made up of 11 amino acids. Trimming removed 5 bases at V and 7 bases at J, with 6 bases between. Germline V gives CDR1 SEHNR, CDR2 FQNEAQ (reference sequence). CDR3 in amino acids: CASSPGNIQYF. The CDR3 region has the DNA TGTGCCAGCAGCCCTGGGAACATTCAGTACTTC. Drawing the rest from reference TRBV7-9 and TRBJ2-4, the complete variable domain is DTGVSQNPRHKITKRGQNVTFRCDPISEHNRLYWYRQTLGQGPEFLTYFQNEAQLEKSRLLSDRFSAERPKGSFSTLEIQRTEQGDSAMYLCASSPGNIQYFGAGTRLSVL.

The V call is TRBV7-2, the J call TRBJ2-1; TRBD1 is a possible D gene (6 bases). The CDR3 extends over 15 amino acids. Germline CDR1 reads SGHTA; CDR2 reads FQGNSA. Deletions cut 2 bases from V and 9 bases from J, with 17 bases between. The CDR3 DNA follows: TGTGCCAGCAGCTTATCAACCCTTGGGGGCGGTGAGCAGTTCTTC. Its translation is CASSLSTLGGGEQFF.

The J gene is TRBJ2-1, the V gene TRBV20-1; D might be TRBD1 (5 bases). V shed 1 base and J shed 13 bases, with 14 bases lying between them. The CDR3 spans 12 residues. The germline gives CDR1 DFQATT, CDR2 SNEGSKA (reference sequence). Written as DNA, the CDR3 is TGCAGTGCTAGAGCCAGGGCAGGCCGACAGTTCTTC. Amino acid sequence: CSARARAGRQFF.